Listed here is a single T cell receptor (beta chain). Authors' analysis steps: Researchers report that nucleated cell counts were estimated from reference gene primer amplification. Clones were sequenced by immunoSEQ multiplex PCR, and TCRdb holds only the in-frame ones, with some missing. V and J calls and clone size come straight from that table; D and trimming were deduced from the DNA. The sample contains around 370,000 clones, about nine tenths of which appear only once. This CDR3 has 15 residues. Germline lookup yields CDR1 SGHTA and CDR2 FQGNSA. V gave up 5 bases and J gave up 1 base, with 14 bases separating them. Seattle patients were enrolled during active infection and followed longitudinally. The data were obtained in a study of blood T cell repertoires in COVID-19. About the research overall: In each case, the material was cDNA or gDNA derived from T cells, B-cell-depleted T cells, or PBMCs.

The sequence derives from a woman in her 70s with COVID-19, enrolled during active disease. The V gene is TRBV7-2, the J gene TRBJ1-1, with D tentatively TRBD1 (6 bases). Specimen: peripheral blood. This CDR3 is CASSPMGHQNTEAFF. The CDR3 coding sequence is TGTGCCAGCAGCCCTATGGGACATCAGAACACTGAAGCTTTCTTT.